A selection of T cell receptor beta chains follows, all from one sample in a study of blood T cell repertoires in COVID-19. The assay was immunoSEQ multiplex PCR, and TCRdb's table has in-frame clones only and misses some. The profile covers 50,000 to 65,000 clones, with about 91% appearing a single time and approximately 3% taken by the ten largest. Material for sequencing was peripheral blood. The receptor source for this set is a man aged 50 to 60 with acute or convalescent COVID-19. Each CDR3 is given with its conserved first and last residue. The order of the fields is CDR3 protein, CDR3 DNA, J gene, clone size, V gene, D gene. D genes are given only for firm matches. Expanded clones get a size class; other rows say once, few or many, or leave the size out.

cdr3_aa: CASSFGHGQKNTEAFF
cdr3_nt: TGTGCCAGCAGCTTTGGACACGGACAGAAGAACACTGAAGCTTTCTTT
j_call: TRBJ1-1
clone_size: .
v_call: TRBV5-6
d_call: .

cdr3_aa: CASKAMDRVNQPQHF
cdr3_nt: TGTGCCAGCAAAGCCATGGACAGAGTCAATCAGCCCCAGCATTTT
j_call: TRBJ1-5
clone_size: .
v_call: TRBV6-5
d_call: .

cdr3_aa: CASSPAQTGTYEQYF
cdr3_nt: TGTGCCAGCTCACCCGCACAGACAGGGACCTACGAGCAGTACTTC
j_call: TRBJ2-7
clone_size: .
v_call: TRBV18
d_call: TRBD1

cdr3_aa: CASSRGDRPYEQYF
cdr3_nt: TGCGCCAGCAGCAGGGGGGACAGACCCTACGAGCAGTACTTC
j_call: TRBJ2-7
clone_size: .
v_call: TRBV5-1
d_call: .

cdr3_aa: CASSFSSYEQYF
cdr3_nt: TGTGCCAGCAGTTTTTCCAGCTACGAGCAGTACTTC
j_call: TRBJ2-7
clone_size: .
v_call: TRBV6-6
d_call: .

cdr3_aa: CASSATLGSSYNSPLHF
cdr3_nt: TGCGCCAGCTCCGCCACGCTTGGGAGCTCCTATAATTCACCCCTCCACTTT
j_call: TRBJ1-6
clone_size: .
v_call: TRBV10-2
d_call: .

cdr3_aa: CAWGTGRGYTF
cdr3_nt: TGTGCCTGGGGGACAGGTCGGGGCTACACCTTC
j_call: TRBJ1-2
clone_size: .
v_call: TRBV30
d_call: TRBD1

cdr3_aa: CATSDFRQGAFTDTQYF
cdr3_nt: TGTGCCACCAGTGATTTCCGACAGGGCGCATTCACAGATACGCAGTATTTT
j_call: TRBJ2-3
clone_size: .
v_call: TRBV24-1
d_call: TRBD1

cdr3_aa: CSVETLAGVDNEQFF
cdr3_nt: TGCAGCGTTGAAACTCTAGCGGGGGTTGACAATGAGCAGTTCTTC
j_call: TRBJ2-1
clone_size: .
v_call: TRBV29-1
d_call: TRBD2

cdr3_aa: CATGQGVLNYGYTF
cdr3_nt: TGTGCCACGGGACAGGGGGTCCTTAACTATGGCTACACCTTC
j_call: TRBJ1-2
clone_size: .
v_call: TRBV15
d_call: TRBD1

cdr3_aa: CASSAHTTGILAKNIQYF
cdr3_nt: TGTGCCAGCAGTGCCCACACAACAGGGATCCTAGCCAAAAACATTCAGTACTTC
j_call: TRBJ2-4
clone_size: once
v_call: TRBV6-1
d_call: .

cdr3_aa: CATSELGTPTYEQYF
cdr3_nt: TGTGCCACCAGTGAGCTCGGGACACCTACCTACGAGCAGTACTTC
j_call: TRBJ2-7
clone_size: .
v_call: TRBV24-1
d_call: .

cdr3_aa: CASSGTGTGTNSPLHF
cdr3_nt: TGTGCCAGCAGCGGAACAGGGACAGGGACGAATTCACCCCTCCACTTT
j_call: TRBJ1-6
clone_size: .
v_call: TRBV9
d_call: TRBD1

cdr3_aa: CASIWDRVATEAFF
cdr3_nt: TGTGCCAGCATATGGGACAGGGTCGCGACTGAAGCTTTCTTT
j_call: TRBJ1-1
clone_size: .
v_call: TRBV6-5
d_call: TRBD1

cdr3_aa: CASSEAQGFSGNTIYF
cdr3_nt: TGTGCCAGCAGTGAAGCGCAGGGCTTCTCTGGAAACACCATATATTTT
j_call: TRBJ1-3
clone_size: .
v_call: TRBV6-1
d_call: .

cdr3_aa: CASSQGAGHANYGYTF
cdr3_nt: TGTGCCAGCAGCCAGGGGGCCGGACACGCTAACTATGGCTACACCTTC
j_call: TRBJ1-2
clone_size: .
v_call: TRBV4-2
d_call: .

cdr3_aa: CASSVERGKSYEQYF
cdr3_nt: TGTGCCAGCAGTGTAGAGCGGGGCAAAAGTTACGAGCAGTACTTC
j_call: TRBJ2-7
clone_size: .
v_call: TRBV2
d_call: TRBD2

cdr3_aa: CASSLDGSGELFF
cdr3_nt: TGTGCCAGCAGCTTGGATGGCTCCGGGGAGCTGTTTTTT
j_call: TRBJ2-2
clone_size: .
v_call: TRBV5-4
d_call: .

cdr3_aa: CATSDSATSGHNEQFF
cdr3_nt: TGTGCCACCAGTGATTCCGCAACTAGCGGGCACAATGAGCAGTTCTTC
j_call: TRBJ2-1
clone_size: .
v_call: TRBV24-1
d_call: TRBD2

cdr3_aa: CASSQVRTGNSPLHF
cdr3_nt: TGCGCCAGCAGCCAAGTTCGGACGGGGAATTCACCCCTCCACTTT
j_call: TRBJ1-6
clone_size: .
v_call: TRBV4-1
d_call: .

cdr3_aa: CSVEWALAKNIQYF
cdr3_nt: TGCAGCGTTGAATGGGCGTTGGCCAAAAACATTCAGTACTTC
j_call: TRBJ2-4
clone_size: once
v_call: TRBV29-1
d_call: .

cdr3_aa: CASSAAKNIQYF
cdr3_nt: TGTGCCAGCAGCGCAGCGAAAAACATTCAGTACTTC
j_call: TRBJ2-4
clone_size: .
v_call: TRBV21-1
d_call: .

cdr3_aa: CASGSYTEETQYF
cdr3_nt: TGTGCTAGTGGTTCGTATACAGAGGAGACCCAGTACTTC
j_call: TRBJ2-5
clone_size: .
v_call: TRBV12-5
d_call: .

cdr3_aa: CASSYAPAGNQPQHF
cdr3_nt: TGTGCCAGCAGTTACGCCCCAGCGGGCAATCAGCCCCAGCATTTT
j_call: TRBJ1-5
clone_size: .
v_call: TRBV6-2/TRBV6-3
d_call: .

cdr3_aa: CASSGTSGGVGDTQYF
cdr3_nt: TGTGCCAGCAGTGGGACTAGCGGGGGGGTCGGAGATACGCAGTATTTT
j_call: TRBJ2-3
clone_size: once
v_call: TRBV2
d_call: TRBD2

cdr3_aa: CASTRDRGMNTEAFF
cdr3_nt: TGCGCCAGCACCCGGGACAGGGGCATGAACACTGAAGCTTTCTTT
j_call: TRBJ1-1
clone_size: .
v_call: TRBV5-1
d_call: TRBD1

cdr3_aa: CASLRTAGITEAFF
cdr3_nt: TGTGCCAGTCTACGAACCGCGGGGATCACTGAAGCTTTCTTT
j_call: TRBJ1-1
clone_size: once
v_call: TRBV19
d_call: .

cdr3_aa: CASSSRYDGGNTGELFF
cdr3_nt: TGTGCCAGCAGCTCTCGCTACGACGGGGGGAACACCGGGGAGCTGTTTTTT
j_call: TRBJ2-2
clone_size: .
v_call: TRBV7-2
d_call: .

cdr3_aa: CASSPGGNQPQHF
cdr3_nt: TGTGCCAGCAGTCCGGGGGGGAATCAGCCCCAGCATTTT
j_call: TRBJ1-5
clone_size: .
v_call: TRBV12-3/TRBV12-4
d_call: .

cdr3_aa: CASSQTGGTWEKLFF
cdr3_nt: TGTGCCAGCAGCCAAACGGGGGGGACGTGGGAAAAACTGTTTTTT
j_call: TRBJ1-4
clone_size: once
v_call: TRBV3-1/TRBV3-2
d_call: .

cdr3_aa: CATSRERSGQGSPRKQYF
cdr3_nt: TGTGCCACCAGCAGAGAGCGCTCCGGACAGGGCTCCCCCCGCAAGCAGTACTTC
j_call: TRBJ2-7
clone_size: once
v_call: TRBV15
d_call: TRBD1

cdr3_aa: CASSRPRDRLSYEQYF
cdr3_nt: TGTGCCAGCAGTCGCCCCCGGGACAGACTCTCCTACGAGCAGTACTTC
j_call: TRBJ2-7
clone_size: .
v_call: TRBV28
d_call: TRBD1

cdr3_aa: CASSGQGIYNEQFF
cdr3_nt: TGTGCCAGCAGTGGACAGGGAATCTACAATGAGCAGTTCTTC
j_call: TRBJ2-1
clone_size: .
v_call: TRBV3-1/TRBV3-2
d_call: TRBD1

cdr3_aa: CASRLQGAKAFF
cdr3_nt: TGTGCCAGCAGGCTACAGGGGGCTAAAGCTTTCTTT
j_call: TRBJ1-1
clone_size: .
v_call: TRBV12-3/TRBV12-4
d_call: TRBD1

cdr3_aa: CASSFTSGPAYNEQFF
cdr3_nt: TGCGCCAGCAGCTTTACTAGCGGGCCAGCCTACAATGAGCAGTTCTTC
j_call: TRBJ2-1
clone_size: .
v_call: TRBV5-1
d_call: TRBD2

cdr3_aa: CASSPLEENTEAFF
cdr3_nt: TGTGCCAGCTCACCACTAGAAGAAAACACTGAAGCTTTCTTT
j_call: TRBJ1-1
clone_size: .
v_call: TRBV18
d_call: .

cdr3_aa: CASSLSTGQGKGEQYF
cdr3_nt: TGTGCCAGCAGCTTATCGACCGGACAGGGAAAGGGCGAGCAGTACTTC
j_call: TRBJ2-7
clone_size: once
v_call: TRBV7-2
d_call: TRBD1

cdr3_aa: CSARDPGSAFF
cdr3_nt: TGCAGTGCTAGAGACCCGGGGTCAGCTTTCTTT
j_call: TRBJ1-1
clone_size: .
v_call: TRBV20-1
d_call: .

cdr3_aa: CASSADRVYGYTF
cdr3_nt: TGTGCCAGCAGTGCGGACAGGGTCTATGGCTACACCTTC
j_call: TRBJ1-2
clone_size: .
v_call: TRBV12-3/TRBV12-4
d_call: TRBD1

cdr3_aa: CASSQGRGGYTF
cdr3_nt: TGTGCCAGCAGCCAAGGCAGAGGTGGCTACACCTTC
j_call: TRBJ1-2
clone_size: .
v_call: TRBV3-1/TRBV3-2
d_call: .

cdr3_aa: CASRVASNYGYTF
cdr3_nt: TGTGCCAGCAGGGTAGCTTCTAACTATGGCTACACCTTC
j_call: TRBJ1-2
clone_size: .
v_call: TRBV5-4
d_call: .

cdr3_aa: CASSIDSPGVTQYF
cdr3_nt: TGTGCCAGTAGTATAGACTCCCCGGGGGTTACGCAGTATTTT
j_call: TRBJ2-3
clone_size: .
v_call: TRBV19
d_call: .

cdr3_aa: CASSPPSLSSRAVGYGYTF
cdr3_nt: TGTGCCAGCTCACCACCTTCGTTATCCTCCAGGGCGGTGGGCTATGGCTACACCTTC
j_call: TRBJ1-2
clone_size: once
v_call: TRBV18
d_call: .

cdr3_aa: CASSDVRSGANVLTF
cdr3_nt: TGTGCCAGCAGTGACGTTCGCTCTGGGGCCAACGTCCTGACTTTC
j_call: TRBJ2-6
clone_size: once
v_call: TRBV2
d_call: .

cdr3_aa: CASSNRELGGNTIYF
cdr3_nt: TGTGCCAGCAGTAACAGGGAATTAGGAGGAAACACCATATATTTT
j_call: TRBJ1-3
clone_size: .
v_call: TRBV2
d_call: .

cdr3_aa: CASSLWGEASYEQYF
cdr3_nt: TGTGCCAGCAGTTTATGGGGGGAGGCCTCCTACGAGCAGTACTTC
j_call: TRBJ2-7
clone_size: .
v_call: TRBV27
d_call: .

cdr3_aa: CASSRGRGYYEQYF
cdr3_nt: TGTGCCAGCAGCCGCGGGCGGGGTTACTACGAGCAGTACTTC
j_call: TRBJ2-7
clone_size: .
v_call: TRBV14
d_call: .

cdr3_aa: CASTGQGAKTNEKLFF
cdr3_nt: TGTGCCAGTACCGGACAGGGGGCGAAGACTAATGAAAAACTGTTTTTT
j_call: TRBJ1-4
clone_size: .
v_call: TRBV2
d_call: TRBD1

cdr3_aa: CASSSIQGERGPLHF
cdr3_nt: TGCGCCAGCAGCTCTATACAGGGGGAACGAGGACCCCTCCACTTT
j_call: TRBJ1-6
clone_size: .
v_call: TRBV5-1
d_call: TRBD1

cdr3_aa: CASSLERGIETQYF
cdr3_nt: TGTGCCAGCAGCTTAGAACGAGGGATAGAGACCCAGTACTTC
j_call: TRBJ2-5
clone_size: .
v_call: TRBV7-2
d_call: .

cdr3_aa: CASSPLGDASEQYF
cdr3_nt: TGTGCCAGCAGTCCCCTAGGGGATGCGTCCGAGCAGTACTTC
j_call: TRBJ2-7
clone_size: .
v_call: TRBV25-1
d_call: .

cdr3_aa: CASSYYGRAGRGYTF
cdr3_nt: TGTGCCAGCAGTTATTATGGGCGGGCCGGACGAGGCTACACCTTC
j_call: TRBJ1-2
clone_size: .
v_call: TRBV6-2/TRBV6-3
d_call: .

cdr3_aa: CASSERGISTDTQYF
cdr3_nt: TGTGCCAGCAGCGAACGGGGGATTAGCACAGATACGCAGTATTTT
j_call: TRBJ2-3
clone_size: .
v_call: TRBV2
d_call: .